This is a list of T cell receptor beta chains from one sample in a study of T cell responses to AZD1222 COVID-19 vaccine. The assay was immunoSEQ multiplex PCR, and TCRdb's table has in-frame clones only and misses some. The sample lists under 40,000 clones; 75% to 80% were seen once. Sample: peripheral blood, taken 28 days after the second AZD1222 dose. Source of these receptors: an adult who received the AZD1222 COVID-19 vaccine. Each CDR3 is given with its conserved first and last residue. The order of the fields is D gene, V gene, clone size, J gene, CDR3 protein, CDR3 DNA. A D gene is named only where the DNA matches it firmly. Not all rows give a size; the values are once, few, many and, for expanded clones, a class.

D: .
V: TRBV5-1
size: few
J: TRBJ1-2
CDR3: CASSLDEGLRDGYTF
DNA: TGCGCCAGCAGCTTGGACGAGGGTCTTAGGGATGGCTACACCTTC

D: .
V: TRBV20-1
size: few
J: TRBJ1-1
CDR3: CSASISVAEAFF
DNA: TGCAGTGCTAGTATCAGCGTGGCTGAAGCTTTCTTT

D: .
V: TRBV6-5
size: .
J: TRBJ1-5
CDR3: CASSYDSNQPQHF
DNA: TGTGCCAGCAGTTACGATAGCAATCAGCCCCAGCATTTT

D: .
V: TRBV5-3
size: .
J: TRBJ2-5
CDR3: CARSATLRGETQYF
DNA: TGTGCCAGAAGCGCTACCCTCCGGGGGGAGACCCAGTACTTC

D: TRBD1
V: TRBV19
size: .
J: TRBJ2-1
CDR3: CASSRDSYNEQFF
DNA: TGTGCCAGTAGCCGGGACAGTTACAATGAGCAGTTCTTC

D: TRBD2
V: TRBV12-3/TRBV12-4
size: .
J: TRBJ2-1
CDR3: CASSFRTSHEQFF
DNA: TGTGCCAGCAGTTTTAGGACTAGCCATGAGCAGTTCTTC

D: TRBD1
V: TRBV6-5
size: .
J: TRBJ2-7
CDR3: CASSPGTGGAYF
DNA: TGTGCCAGCAGTCCCGGGACAGGGGGCGCATACTTC

D: .
V: TRBV7-2
size: once
J: TRBJ1-5
CDR3: CASSLPPGSNQPQHF
DNA: TGTGCCAGCAGCCTACCCCCGGGGAGCAATCAGCCCCAGCATTTT

D: .
V: TRBV6-5
size: .
J: TRBJ1-3
CDR3: CASYQSISGNTIYF
DNA: TGTGCCAGCTACCAGAGTATCTCTGGAAACACCATATATTTT

D: TRBD2
V: TRBV6-1
size: .
J: TRBJ2-3
CDR3: CASSALAGGLTDTQYF
DNA: TGTGCCAGCAGTGCCTTAGCGGGGGGGCTCACAGATACGCAGTATTTT

D: TRBD1
V: TRBV7-2
size: .
J: TRBJ1-6
CDR3: CASRPVDRADSPLHF
DNA: TGTGCCAGCAGGCCAGTCGACAGGGCGGATTCACCCCTCCACTTT

D: .
V: TRBV5-4
size: .
J: TRBJ2-5
CDR3: CASSSGQLQETQYF
DNA: TGTGCCAGCAGCTCCGGACAGCTCCAAGAGACCCAGTACTTC

D: .
V: TRBV12-3/TRBV12-4
size: .
J: TRBJ2-7
CDR3: CASSLAGTEQYF
DNA: TGTGCCAGCAGTTTGGCAGGTACCGAGCAGTACTTC

D: .
V: TRBV5-1
size: .
J: TRBJ2-3
CDR3: CASSLVQDRQYF
DNA: TGCGCCAGCAGCTTAGTGCAGGACCGACAGTATTTT

D: .
V: TRBV2
size: .
J: TRBJ1-4
CDR3: CASSEGQGYATNEKLFF
DNA: TGTGCCAGCAGCGAAGGGCAGGGGTATGCAACTAATGAAAAACTGTTTTTT

D: TRBD1
V: TRBV5-1
size: .
J: TRBJ2-2
CDR3: CASSFSLGTVAGELFF
DNA: TGCGCCAGCAGCTTCTCATTAGGGACAGTCGCCGGGGAGCTGTTTTTT

D: TRBD1
V: TRBV6-6
size: .
J: TRBJ2-1
CDR3: CASSKGTGNFDEQFF
DNA: TGTGCCAGCAGCAAAGGGACAGGGAATTTCGATGAGCAGTTCTTC

D: .
V: TRBV5-8
size: few
J: TRBJ1-2
CDR3: CASSLQGFDGYTF
DNA: TGTGCCAGCAGCTTACAAGGGTTTGATGGCTACACCTTC

D: TRBD1
V: TRBV12-3/TRBV12-4
size: .
J: TRBJ1-4
CDR3: CASSWGQSEKLFF
DNA: TGTGCCAGCAGTTGGGGACAGTCTGAAAAACTGTTTTTT

D: .
V: TRBV28
size: .
J: TRBJ2-2
CDR3: CASSLFQRIRETGELFF
DNA: TGTGCCAGCAGTTTATTCCAAAGGATCCGAGAGACCGGGGAGCTGTTTTTT

D: .
V: TRBV30
size: .
J: TRBJ2-7
CDR3: CAWSVILGDEQYF
DNA: TGTGCCTGGAGTGTAATCCTTGGGGACGAGCAGTACTTC

D: .
V: TRBV6-5
size: .
J: TRBJ1-5
CDR3: CASIKGRQQNQPQHF
DNA: TGTGCCAGCATCAAAGGGCGACAGCAAAATCAGCCCCAGCATTTT

D: .
V: TRBV27
size: once
J: TRBJ1-6
CDR3: CASSRRPDVNNSPLHF
DNA: TGTGCCAGCAGTCGACGTCCTGACGTTAATAATTCACCCCTCCACTTT

D: TRBD1
V: TRBV7-9
size: .
J: TRBJ2-3
CDR3: CASSLGDRGARDTQYF
DNA: TGTGCCAGCAGCTTAGGAGACAGGGGGGCACGGGATACGCAGTATTTT

D: .
V: TRBV6-5
size: few
J: TRBJ1-2
CDR3: CASSQRGIYGYTF
DNA: TGTGCCAGCAGCCAACGGGGGATCTATGGCTACACCTTC

D: .
V: TRBV5-5
size: .
J: TRBJ1-5
CDR3: CASLRVPQHF
DNA: TGTGCCAGCCTTAGGGTCCCCCAGCATTTT

D: .
V: TRBV20-1
size: .
J: TRBJ1-5
CDR3: CSASNTVVWAQHF
DNA: TGCAGTGCTAGTAATACAGTCGTTTGGGCCCAGCATTTT

D: TRBD1
V: TRBV6-5
size: .
J: TRBJ1-5
CDR3: CASSYDPTGGHQPQHF
DNA: TGTGCCAGCAGTTACGACCCTACAGGGGGGCATCAGCCCCAGCATTTT

D: .
V: TRBV13
size: .
J: TRBJ1-2
CDR3: CASHNRGWGGYTF
DNA: TGTGCCAGTCATAATAGGGGATGGGGCGGCTACACCTTC

D: .
V: TRBV12-5
size: few
J: TRBJ1-5
CDR3: CASVDWRGNSLGYSNQPQHF
DNA: TGTGCTAGTGTCGATTGGAGGGGCAACAGCCTGGGGTATAGCAATCAGCCCCAGCATTTT

D: .
V: TRBV7-8
size: .
J: TRBJ1-5
CDR3: CASSLGTLSNQPQHF
DNA: TGTGCCAGCAGCTTAGGTACACTTAGCAATCAGCCCCAGCATTTT

D: TRBD1
V: TRBV27
size: .
J: TRBJ2-7
CDR3: CASSLRRQGVGEQYF
DNA: TGTGCCAGCAGTTTAAGGCGACAGGGTGTGGGTGAGCAGTACTTC

D: .
V: TRBV5-4
size: once
J: TRBJ1-1
CDR3: CASSLGSARGATEAFF
DNA: TGTGCCAGCAGCTTAGGTTCGGCGAGGGGGGCGACTGAAGCTTTCTTT

D: TRBD1
V: TRBV6-5
size: .
J: TRBJ2-7
CDR3: CASSLRDRVYEQYF
DNA: TGTGCCAGCAGTCTCCGGGACAGGGTCTACGAGCAGTACTTC

D: .
V: TRBV5-1
size: .
J: TRBJ1-1
CDR3: CASNPVGGNTEAFF
DNA: TGCGCCAGCAACCCGGTCGGGGGAAACACTGAAGCTTTCTTT

D: .
V: TRBV27
size: .
J: TRBJ1-5
CDR3: CASSFRSLGQPQHF
DNA: TGTGCCAGCAGTTTCCGTAGCCTCGGTCAGCCCCAGCATTTT

D: .
V: TRBV6-5
size: .
J: TRBJ2-2
CDR3: CASSPLDGTGELFF
DNA: TGTGCCAGCAGTCCCCTGGACGGCACCGGGGAGCTGTTTTTT

D: TRBD2
V: TRBV4-2
size: .
J: TRBJ2-5
CDR3: CASTSRGGDQETQYF
DNA: TGTGCCAGCACCTCCCGCGGGGGGGATCAAGAGACCCAGTACTTC

D: .
V: TRBV5-5
size: .
J: TRBJ1-2
CDR3: CASSLAAVTQRDDLF
DNA: TGTGCCAGCAGCTTGGCGGCTGTGACCCAACGGGACGATTTATTC

D: TRBD1
V: TRBV24-1
size: few
J: TRBJ2-1
CDR3: CATSENRGNEQFF
DNA: TGTGCCACCAGTGAAAACAGGGGAAATGAGCAGTTCTTC

D: .
V: TRBV11-2
size: .
J: TRBJ2-2
CDR3: CASSLAVGQGAAGELFF
DNA: TGTGCCAGCAGCTTAGCCGTCGGGCAGGGAGCGGCCGGGGAGCTGTTTTTT

D: .
V: TRBV5-1
size: .
J: TRBJ2-1
CDR3: CASSLGDYNEQFF
DNA: TGCGCCAGCAGCTTGGGGGACTACAATGAGCAGTTCTTC

D: .
V: TRBV6-4
size: .
J: TRBJ2-2
CDR3: CASSVKQGPGELFF
DNA: TGTGCCAGCAGTGTAAAGCAGGGCCCCGGGGAGCTGTTTTTT

D: TRBD1
V: TRBV5-4
size: .
J: TRBJ1-1
CDR3: CASSGTDRGGMNTEAFF
DNA: TGTGCCAGCAGCGGGACAGACAGGGGAGGGATGAACACTGAAGCTTTCTTT

D: .
V: TRBV9
size: .
J: TRBJ2-5
CDR3: CASSVATGSRRETQYF
DNA: TGTGCCAGCAGCGTAGCTACCGGGAGCCGGCGGGAGACCCAGTACTTC

D: .
V: TRBV2
size: .
J: TRBJ1-1
CDR3: CASTVRDTEAFF
DNA: TGTGCCAGCACCGTCCGGGACACTGAAGCTTTCTTT

D: TRBD1
V: TRBV28
size: once
J: TRBJ1-2
CDR3: CASRMDRGRNGYTF
DNA: TGTGCCAGCAGGATGGACAGGGGGCGTAATGGCTACACCTTC

D: .
V: TRBV12-3/TRBV12-4
size: .
J: TRBJ2-7
CDR3: CASSSDKSYEQYF
DNA: TGTGCCAGCAGTTCTGACAAATCCTACGAGCAGTACTTC

D: .
V: TRBV6-1
size: .
J: TRBJ1-6
CDR3: CASSEARRDNSPLHF
DNA: TGTGCCAGCAGTGAAGCACGCAGAGATAATTCACCCCTCCACTTT

D: .
V: TRBV28
size: .
J: TRBJ2-2
CDR3: CASSLLQGVAGELFF
DNA: TGTGCCAGCAGTTTGTTACAGGGCGTCGCCGGGGAGCTGTTTTTT

D: .
V: TRBV12-3/TRBV12-4
size: few
J: TRBJ1-1
CDR3: CASKQASNTEAFF
DNA: TGTGCCAGCAAACAGGCCTCGAACACTGAAGCTTTCTTT

D: TRBD1
V: TRBV6-4
size: .
J: TRBJ2-1
CDR3: CASSAGGQGGDEQFF
DNA: TGTGCCAGCAGTGCAGGGGGACAGGGAGGCGATGAGCAGTTCTTC